The rows below give T cell receptor beta chains drawn from one sample of a study of T cells after yellow fever vaccination. TCRdb independently ran MiXCR on the 5' RACE reads; one entry per CDR3 protein. The profile shows hundreds of thousands of distinct CDR3 sequences, 9.5% to 15% of them singletons. This sample comprised CD4+ T cells sorted from PBMCs, obtained 15 days after the yellow fever booster vaccination. The receptors stem from a man aged 18 to 29 who received the YFV17D yellow fever vaccine. Both conserved end residues are part of each CDR3.

cdr3_length	v_call	j_call	cdr3_aa
13	TRBV3-1	TRBJ2-1	CASSPVAGDEQFF
15	TRBV7-3	TRBJ2-5	CASSLVAGNQETQYF
16	TRBV4-3	TRBJ2-1	CASSPRSAGGHNEQFF
14	TRBV11-2	TRBJ1-1	CASSGAWRNTEAFF
13	TRBV6-2/TRBV6-3	TRBJ2-5	CASSYFDSSVQYF
15	TRBV12-3/TRBV12-4	TRBJ1-5	CASNPGGAENQPQHF
15	TRBV5-1	TRBJ1-4	CASSVDREPNEKLFF
15	TRBV3-1	TRBJ2-1	CASSHYRGAYNEQFF
14	TRBV7-3	TRBJ2-7	CASSPDGNSYEQYF
14	TRBV10-3	TRBJ2-3	CAISTAGPADTQYF
17	TRBV21-1	TRBJ2-3	CASSGRLAGGATDTQYF
15	TRBV6-2/TRBV6-3	TRBJ2-6	CASSFQNSGANVLTF
15	TRBV4-1	TRBJ2-3	CASSQVPASTDTQYF
15	TRBV3-1	TRBJ1-2	CASSLPGQGIDGYTF
13	TRBV12-3/TRBV12-4	TRBJ1-4	CASSLPPSEKLFF
12	TRBV3-1	TRBJ2-1	CASSFATGEQFF
17	TRBV20-1	TRBJ2-1	CSARSGLAGESYNEQFF
14	TRBV4-1	TRBJ1-1	CASSRLTLNTEAFF
16	TRBV4-3	TRBJ2-1	CASSSRGLAAYNEQFF
16	TRBV6-5	TRBJ2-5	CASSYSSSGGQETQYF
13	TRBV19	TRBJ2-7	CASSIGIVGEQYF